This entry describes one T cell receptor beta chain. The length of the CDR3 is 15 residues. From germline, CDR1 is SGHTA and CDR2 FQGTGA. With 6 bases removed from V and 2 bases from J, the gap between germline ends came to 15 bases. Use of 60 Vbeta and 13 Jbeta primers characterized the PCR. Produced via immunoSEQ multiplex PCR; TCRdb's table is partial and in-frame only. The repertoire holds some 90,000 clones, with about two thirds as singletons. This sample is part of a study of cytomegalovirus exposure and HLA in healthy donors. The origin of this receptor is a man in his forties or fifties in good health and CMV-seronegative. The J gene is TRBJ2-3, the V gene TRBV7-3; D might be TRBD2 (6 bases). Sequences were obtained from PBMCs. The DNA of the CDR3 is TGTGCCAGCAGTCCCGGGACTTATAACACAGATACGCAGTATTTT. Translating gives CASSPGTYNTDTQYF.